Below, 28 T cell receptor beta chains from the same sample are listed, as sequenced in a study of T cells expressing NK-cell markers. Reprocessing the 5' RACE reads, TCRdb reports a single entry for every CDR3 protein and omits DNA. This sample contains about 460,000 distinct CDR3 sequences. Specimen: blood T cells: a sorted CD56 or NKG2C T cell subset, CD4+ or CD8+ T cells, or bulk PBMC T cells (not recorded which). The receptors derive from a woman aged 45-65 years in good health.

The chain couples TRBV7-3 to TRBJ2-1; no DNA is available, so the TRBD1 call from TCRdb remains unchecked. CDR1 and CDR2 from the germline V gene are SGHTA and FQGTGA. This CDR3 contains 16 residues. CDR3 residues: CASSWGKGVKNNEQFF.

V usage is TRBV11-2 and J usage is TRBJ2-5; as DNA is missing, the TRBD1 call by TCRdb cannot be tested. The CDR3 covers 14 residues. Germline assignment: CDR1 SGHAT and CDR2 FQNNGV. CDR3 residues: CASRPNRGTETQYF.

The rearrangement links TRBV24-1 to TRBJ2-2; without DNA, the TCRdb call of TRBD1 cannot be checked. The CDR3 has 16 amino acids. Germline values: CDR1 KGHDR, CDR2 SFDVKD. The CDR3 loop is CATSVPTGPRTGELFF.

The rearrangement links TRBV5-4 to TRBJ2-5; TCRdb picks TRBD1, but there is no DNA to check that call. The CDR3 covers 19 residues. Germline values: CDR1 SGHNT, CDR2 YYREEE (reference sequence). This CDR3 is CASSLGGASAPGLQEAQYF.

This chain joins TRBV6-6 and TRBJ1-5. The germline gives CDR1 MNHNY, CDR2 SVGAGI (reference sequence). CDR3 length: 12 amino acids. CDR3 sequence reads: CASSYSSQPQHF.

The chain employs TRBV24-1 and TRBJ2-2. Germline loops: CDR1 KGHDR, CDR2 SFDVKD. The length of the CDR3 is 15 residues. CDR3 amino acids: CASSLSRRNTGELFF.

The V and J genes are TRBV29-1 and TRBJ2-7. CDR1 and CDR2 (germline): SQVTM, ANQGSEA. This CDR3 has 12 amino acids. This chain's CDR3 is CSVEVLVGEQYF.

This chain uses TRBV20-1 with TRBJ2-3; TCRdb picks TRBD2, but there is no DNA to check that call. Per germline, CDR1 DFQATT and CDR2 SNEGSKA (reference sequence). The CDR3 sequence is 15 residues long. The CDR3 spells CSATLAGLSADTQYF.

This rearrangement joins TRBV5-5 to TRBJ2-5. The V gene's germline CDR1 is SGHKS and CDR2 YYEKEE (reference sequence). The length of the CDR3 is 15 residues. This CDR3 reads CASSFSWRIQETQYF.

The CDR3 sequence is CASSPRLRGGRNTGELFF. The chain is built from TRBV3-1 and TRBJ2-2; without DNA, the TCRdb call of TRBD2 cannot be checked. Looked up from germline, CDR1 is LGHDT and CDR2 is YNNKEL (reference sequence). The CDR3 loop spans 18 amino acids.

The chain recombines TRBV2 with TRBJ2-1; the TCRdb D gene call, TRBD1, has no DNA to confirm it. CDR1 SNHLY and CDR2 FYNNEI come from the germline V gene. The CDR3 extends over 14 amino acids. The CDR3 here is CASERQGMYNEQFF.

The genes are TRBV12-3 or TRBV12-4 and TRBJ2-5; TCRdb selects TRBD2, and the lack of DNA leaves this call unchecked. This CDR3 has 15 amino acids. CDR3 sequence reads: CASSLAGGPKETQYF.

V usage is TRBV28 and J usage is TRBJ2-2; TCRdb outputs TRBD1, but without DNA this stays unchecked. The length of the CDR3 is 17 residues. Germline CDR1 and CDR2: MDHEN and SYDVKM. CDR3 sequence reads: CASSGPGGGAYTGELFF.

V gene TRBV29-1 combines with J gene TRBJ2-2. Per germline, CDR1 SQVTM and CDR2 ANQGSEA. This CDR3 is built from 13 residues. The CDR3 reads CSVEGGDTGELFF.

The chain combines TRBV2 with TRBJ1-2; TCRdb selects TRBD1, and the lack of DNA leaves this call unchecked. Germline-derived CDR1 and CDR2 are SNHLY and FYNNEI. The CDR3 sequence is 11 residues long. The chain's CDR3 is CASGDRYGYTF.

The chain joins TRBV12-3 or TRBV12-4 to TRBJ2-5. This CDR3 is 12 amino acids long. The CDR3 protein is CASSYYRETQYF.

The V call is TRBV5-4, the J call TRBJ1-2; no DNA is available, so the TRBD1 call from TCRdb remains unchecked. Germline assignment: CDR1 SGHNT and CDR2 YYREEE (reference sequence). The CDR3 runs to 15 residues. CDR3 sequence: CASSAPTGGDAKNTF.

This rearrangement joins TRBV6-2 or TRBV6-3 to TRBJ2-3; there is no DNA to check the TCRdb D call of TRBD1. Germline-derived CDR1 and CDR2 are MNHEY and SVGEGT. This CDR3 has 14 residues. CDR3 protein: CASSYGSGEDTQYF.

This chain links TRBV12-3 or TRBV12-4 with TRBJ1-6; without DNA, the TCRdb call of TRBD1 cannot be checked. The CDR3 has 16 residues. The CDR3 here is CASSLRRSSVGGPLHF.

The chain's CDR3 is CASSALGAAKNIQYF. This sequence joins TRBV4-1 and TRBJ2-4; the D call of TRBD1 rests on TCRdb alone, since no DNA is present to check it. CDR3 size: 15 residues. Germline lookup yields CDR1 MGHRA and CDR2 YSYEKL.

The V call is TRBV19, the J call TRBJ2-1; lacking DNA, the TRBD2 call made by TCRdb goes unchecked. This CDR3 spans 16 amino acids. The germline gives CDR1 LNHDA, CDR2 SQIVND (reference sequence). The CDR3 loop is CASSLSGTSDNNEQFF. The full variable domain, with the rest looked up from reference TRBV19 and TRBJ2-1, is DGGITQSPKYLFRKEGQNVTLSCEQNLNHDAMYWYRQDPGQGLRLIYYSQIVNDFQKGDIAEGYSVSREKKESFPLTVTSAQKNPTAFYLCASSLSGTSDNNEQFFGPGTRLTVL.

CDR3 protein: CASSSLGLGAGELFF. The gene calls are TRBV5-5 and TRBJ2-2; TCRdb returns TRBD2, unconfirmable since there is no DNA. The CDR3 spans 15 residues. CDR1 is SGHKS, CDR2 YYEKEE, per germline (reference sequence).

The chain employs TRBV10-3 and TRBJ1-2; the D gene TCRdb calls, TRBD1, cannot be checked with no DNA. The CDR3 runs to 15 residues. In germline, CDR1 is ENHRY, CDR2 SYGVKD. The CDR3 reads CAISFGQGLDGGYTF.

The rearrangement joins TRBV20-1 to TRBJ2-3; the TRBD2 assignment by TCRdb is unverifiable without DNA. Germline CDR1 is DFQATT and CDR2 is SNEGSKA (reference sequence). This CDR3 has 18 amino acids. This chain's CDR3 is CSAREPWASGVSRDTQYF.

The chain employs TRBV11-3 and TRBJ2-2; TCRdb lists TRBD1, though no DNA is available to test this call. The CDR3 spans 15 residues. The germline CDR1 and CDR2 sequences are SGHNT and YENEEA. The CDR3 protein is CASSYFRLGQEELFF.

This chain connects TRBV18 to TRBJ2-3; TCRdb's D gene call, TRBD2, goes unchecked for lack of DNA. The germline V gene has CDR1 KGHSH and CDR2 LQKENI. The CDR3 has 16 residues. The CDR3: CASSPKTRAPTDTQYF.

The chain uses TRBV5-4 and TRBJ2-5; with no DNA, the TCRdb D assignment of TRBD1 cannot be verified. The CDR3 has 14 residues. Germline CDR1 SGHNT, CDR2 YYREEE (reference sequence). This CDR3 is CASSLPGRAETQYF.

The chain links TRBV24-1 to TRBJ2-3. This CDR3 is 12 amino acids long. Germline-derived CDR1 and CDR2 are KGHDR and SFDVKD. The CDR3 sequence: CATSGLRDTQYF.